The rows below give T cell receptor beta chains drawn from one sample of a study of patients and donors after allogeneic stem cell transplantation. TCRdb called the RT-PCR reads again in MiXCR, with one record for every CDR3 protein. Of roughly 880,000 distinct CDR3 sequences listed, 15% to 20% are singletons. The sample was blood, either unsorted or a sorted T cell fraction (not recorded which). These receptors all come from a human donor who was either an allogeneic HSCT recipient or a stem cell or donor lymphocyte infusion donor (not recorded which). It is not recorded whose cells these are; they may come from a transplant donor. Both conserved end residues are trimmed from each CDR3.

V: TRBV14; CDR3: ASSQDPSSYNEQF
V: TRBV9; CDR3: ASSAGPLPDTQY
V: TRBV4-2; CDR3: ASSQVGLLYGYT
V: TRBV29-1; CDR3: SVGTGGDTQY
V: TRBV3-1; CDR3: ASSQEHLQF
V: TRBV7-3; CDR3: ASSMTASSYNEQF
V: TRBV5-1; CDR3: ASSLLLRGSWSTGELF
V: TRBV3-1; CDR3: ASSPGLAEFTGELF
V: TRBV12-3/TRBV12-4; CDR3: ASSRPGTGATNEKLF
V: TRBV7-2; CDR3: ASARGGGGKNIQY
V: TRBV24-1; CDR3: ATSDGRSSGNTIY
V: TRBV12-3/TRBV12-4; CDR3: ASVEGLGGNTIY
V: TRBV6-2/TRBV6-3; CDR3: ASSYRGPYYEQY
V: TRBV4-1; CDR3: ASSHQGQGYGYT
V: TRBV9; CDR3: ASSVGLAGTTYEEY
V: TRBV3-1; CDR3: ASSQVSLAGVNEQF
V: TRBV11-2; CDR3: ASSLTLAVYNEQF
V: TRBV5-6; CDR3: ASSLITAGVYNEQF
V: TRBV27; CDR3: ASSAGGYGGEKLF
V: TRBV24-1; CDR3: ATSDPGTGSYEQY
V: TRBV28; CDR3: ASSLRGRGQPQH
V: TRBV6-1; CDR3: ASSIPGQWLSYT
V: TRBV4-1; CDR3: ASSQDSQLNFYEQY
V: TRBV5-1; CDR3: ASRPLAGEGTQY
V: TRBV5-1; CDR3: ASSLVRSDEQF
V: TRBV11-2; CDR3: ASSPPTGTSYGYT
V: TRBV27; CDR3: ASSPTPELALNEQF
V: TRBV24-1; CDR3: ATSDFGQKKETQY
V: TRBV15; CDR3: ATSRGKGAGNEKLF
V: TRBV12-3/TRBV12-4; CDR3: ASSSSFVRTYNEQF
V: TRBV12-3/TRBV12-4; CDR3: ASRVSGADGNTIY
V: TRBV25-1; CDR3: ASSDRTGEAF
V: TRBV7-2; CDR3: ASSQYRDSSYEQY
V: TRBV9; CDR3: ASSPRTSLERTGELF
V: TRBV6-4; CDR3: ASSGPRDSLMNTEAF
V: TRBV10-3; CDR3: AIRGTRTDGELF
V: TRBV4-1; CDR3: ASSQAPGGPPYNEQF
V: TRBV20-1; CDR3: SARPQVLNNEQF
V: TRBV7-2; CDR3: ASSPLAGLHTDTQY
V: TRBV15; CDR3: ATSRNRGGGYEQY
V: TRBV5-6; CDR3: ASSLGGRMANTGELF
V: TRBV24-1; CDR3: ATSDRTGGQNIQY
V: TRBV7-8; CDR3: ASSLSREGTQY
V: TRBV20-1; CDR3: SANREMTEQY
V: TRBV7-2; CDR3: ASSLGGPTETQY
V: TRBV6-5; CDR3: ASSYDTDTQY
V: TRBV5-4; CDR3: ASSSRNNYGYT
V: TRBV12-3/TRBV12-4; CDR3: ASTKRMAGELF
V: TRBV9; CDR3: ASSRAGGGPLH
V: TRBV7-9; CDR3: ASSIRTLTRTGELF
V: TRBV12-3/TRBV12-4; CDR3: ASSSYRGEDEKLF
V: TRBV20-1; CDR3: SASPGQGPYEQY
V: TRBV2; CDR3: ASSELAYEQY
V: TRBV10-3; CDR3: AISPGDYNEQF
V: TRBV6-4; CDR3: ARGLADEQF
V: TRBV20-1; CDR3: SARGGRGTGELF
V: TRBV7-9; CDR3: ASSLGGTTLYQETQY
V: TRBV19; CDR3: ASSIRQGAYNEQF
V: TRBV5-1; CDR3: ASSLEGTGDNSGANVLT
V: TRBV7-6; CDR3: ASSLRVRDTQY